This T cell receptor beta chain comes out of a study of T cell repertoires in cytomegalovirus infection (dated by TCRdb to about 2019). Background for the entire study: Donor HLA type was relevant to the analysis, as public TCR beta signatures indicated carriage of CMV infection together with the matching HLA type. What the authors observed across the whole study: In both this cohort and an independent cohort of 352 donors, the cumulative frequency of public TCR beta family members distinguished carriers of CMV infection plus the relevant HLA type. The ex vivo response was dominated by HLA-C-restricted CMV-specific TCR beta clonotypes, which also provided the single most frequent clonotype in two of eight donors.

Between the V and J ends, shortened by 5 bases and 1 base respectively, the junction contains 11 bases. There are 14 amino acids in the CDR3, from cysteine to phenylalanine inclusive. Solely the CDR3 DNA is kept, with 42 bases framed from the first base. CDR1 SGHTA and CDR2 FQGNSA are derived from the germline V gene. This clonotype was seen repeatedly, ten times or more. This receptor's antigen is unknown. The input lacks base qualities; no much larger clone sits a single base away. Sequencing relied on an Illumina HiSeq 1500. TCRdb took the public reads, trimmed them with fastp at Q25, ran MiXCR for clone calling and kept in-frame beta chains. Rows merge per CDR3 protein into single entries with the most common DNA and genes. The sample data list fewer than 400,000 distinct CDR3 sequences, and around 18% of these were observed just once. The leading ten clones occupy 8.7% of the sample.

Material: PBMCs. The sequence was collected from a human donor in good health (CMV status not recorded). Some clones in this sample may be carry-over from other donors' samples. The sequence joins TRBV7-2 to TRBJ1-1; TRBD1 is perhaps the D gene, given 6 matching bases. The sequence in DNA is TGTGCCAGCAGCACCAAACAGGGGAACACTGAAGCTTTCTTT. This codes for CASSTKQGNTEAFF.